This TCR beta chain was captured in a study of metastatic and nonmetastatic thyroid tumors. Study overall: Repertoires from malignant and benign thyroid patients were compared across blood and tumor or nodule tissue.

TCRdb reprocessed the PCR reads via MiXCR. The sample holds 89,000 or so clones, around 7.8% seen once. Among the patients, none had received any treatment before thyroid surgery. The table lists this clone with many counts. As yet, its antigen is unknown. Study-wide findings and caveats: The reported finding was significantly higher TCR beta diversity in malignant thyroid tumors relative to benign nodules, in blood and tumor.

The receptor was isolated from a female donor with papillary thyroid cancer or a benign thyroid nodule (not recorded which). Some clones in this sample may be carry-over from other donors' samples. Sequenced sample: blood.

The CDR3 region has the DNA TGTGCCAGTAGTATTAGCGAAGATCAGCCCCAGCATTTT. Its translation: CASSISEDQPQHF. This chain links TRBV19 with TRBJ1-5, with unresolved D. Trimming pared 3 bases from V and 5 bases from J, leaving 8 bases between. The V gene's germline CDR1 is LNHDA and CDR2 SQIVND (reference sequence). This CDR3 is 13 amino acids long.